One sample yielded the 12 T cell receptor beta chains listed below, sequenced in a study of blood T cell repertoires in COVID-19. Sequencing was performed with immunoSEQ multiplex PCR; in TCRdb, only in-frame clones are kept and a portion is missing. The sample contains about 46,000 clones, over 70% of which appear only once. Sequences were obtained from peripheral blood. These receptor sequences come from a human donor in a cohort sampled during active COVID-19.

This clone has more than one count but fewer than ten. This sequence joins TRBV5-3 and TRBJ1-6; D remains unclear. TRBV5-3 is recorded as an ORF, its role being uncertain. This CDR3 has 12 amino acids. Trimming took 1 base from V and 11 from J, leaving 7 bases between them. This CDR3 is CARSLCRAPLHF. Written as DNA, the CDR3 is TGTGCCAGAAGCTTGTGTCGCGCACCCCTCCACTTT.

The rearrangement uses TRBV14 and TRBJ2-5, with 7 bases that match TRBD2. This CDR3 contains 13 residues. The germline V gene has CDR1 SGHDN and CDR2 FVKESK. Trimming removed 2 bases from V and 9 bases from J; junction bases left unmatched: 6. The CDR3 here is CASSQHSSGAQYF. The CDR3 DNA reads TGTGCCAGCAGCCAACATTCAAGCGGGGCCCAGTACTTC. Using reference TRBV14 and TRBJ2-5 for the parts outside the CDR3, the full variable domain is EAGVTQFPSHSVIEKGQTVTLRCDPISGHDNLYWYRRVMGKEIKFLLHFVKESKQDESGMPNNRFLAERTGGTYSTLKVQPAELEDSGVYFCASSQHSSGAQYFGPGTRLLVL.

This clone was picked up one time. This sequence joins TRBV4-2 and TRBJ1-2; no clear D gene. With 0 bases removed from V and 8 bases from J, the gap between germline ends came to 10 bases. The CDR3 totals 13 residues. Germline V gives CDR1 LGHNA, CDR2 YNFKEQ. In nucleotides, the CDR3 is TGTGCCAGCAGCCAAGAGGAGGTAGGGGGCTACACCTTC. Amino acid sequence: CASSQEEVGGYTF.

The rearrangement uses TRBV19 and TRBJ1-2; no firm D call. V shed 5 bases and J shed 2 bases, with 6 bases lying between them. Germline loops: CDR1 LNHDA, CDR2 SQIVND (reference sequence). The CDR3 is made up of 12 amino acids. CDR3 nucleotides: TGTGCCAGTAGTCCCGGGAACTATGGCTACACCTTC. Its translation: CASSPGNYGYTF.

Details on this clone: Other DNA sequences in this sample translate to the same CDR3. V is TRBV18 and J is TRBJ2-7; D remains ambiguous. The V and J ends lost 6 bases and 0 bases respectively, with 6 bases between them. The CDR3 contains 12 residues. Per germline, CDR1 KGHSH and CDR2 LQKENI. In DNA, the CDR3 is TGTGCCAGCTCCCCCAGCTCCTACGAGCAGTACTTC. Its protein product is CASSPSSYEQYF.

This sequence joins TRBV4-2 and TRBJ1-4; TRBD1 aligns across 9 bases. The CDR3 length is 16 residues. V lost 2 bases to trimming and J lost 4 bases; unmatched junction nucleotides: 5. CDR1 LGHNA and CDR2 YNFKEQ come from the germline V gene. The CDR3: CASSQTPGQGNEKLFF. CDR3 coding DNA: TGTGCCAGCAGCCAAACACCGGGACAGGGTAATGAAAAACTGTTTTTT.

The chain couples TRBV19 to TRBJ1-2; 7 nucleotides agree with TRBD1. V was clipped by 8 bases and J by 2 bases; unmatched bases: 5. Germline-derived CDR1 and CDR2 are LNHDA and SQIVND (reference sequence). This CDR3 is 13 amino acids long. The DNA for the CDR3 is TGTGCCAGTGGCGCACAGGGGAACTATGGCTACACCTTC. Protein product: CASGAQGNYGYTF.

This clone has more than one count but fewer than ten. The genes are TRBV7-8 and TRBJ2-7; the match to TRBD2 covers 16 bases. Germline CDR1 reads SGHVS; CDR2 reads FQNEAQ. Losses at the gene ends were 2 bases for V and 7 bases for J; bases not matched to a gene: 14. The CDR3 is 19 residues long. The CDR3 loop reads CASSLTGLAGGGFSGEQYF. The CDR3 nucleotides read TGTGCCAGCAGCTTAACGGGACTAGCGGGAGGGGGCTTTAGTGGTGAGCAGTACTTC.

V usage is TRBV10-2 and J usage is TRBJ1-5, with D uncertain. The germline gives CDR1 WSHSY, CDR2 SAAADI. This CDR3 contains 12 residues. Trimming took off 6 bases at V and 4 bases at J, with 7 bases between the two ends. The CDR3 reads CASSPSNQPQHF. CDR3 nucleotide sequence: TGCGCCAGCAGCCCCAGTAATCAGCCCCAGCATTTT.

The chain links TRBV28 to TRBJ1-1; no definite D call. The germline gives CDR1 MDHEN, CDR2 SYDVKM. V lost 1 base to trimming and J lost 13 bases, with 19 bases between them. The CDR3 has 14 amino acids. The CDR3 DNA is TGTGCCAGCAGTTTATCATCATCACAGTTAGAGCTTTTCTTT. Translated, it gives CASSLSSSQLELFF.

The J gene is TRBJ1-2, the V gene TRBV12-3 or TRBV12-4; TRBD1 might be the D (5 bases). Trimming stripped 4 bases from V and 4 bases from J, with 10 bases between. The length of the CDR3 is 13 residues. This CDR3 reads CASSYRYGYGYTF. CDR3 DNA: TGTGCCAGCAGTTACAGGTACGGCTATGGCTACACCTTC.

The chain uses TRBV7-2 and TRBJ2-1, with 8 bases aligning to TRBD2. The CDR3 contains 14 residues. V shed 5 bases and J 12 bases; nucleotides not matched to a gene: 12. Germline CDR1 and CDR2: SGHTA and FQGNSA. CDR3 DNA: TGTGCCAGCAGCCATAGCGGGACATTAGGCGGGCAGTTCTTC. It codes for CASSHSGTLGGQFF.